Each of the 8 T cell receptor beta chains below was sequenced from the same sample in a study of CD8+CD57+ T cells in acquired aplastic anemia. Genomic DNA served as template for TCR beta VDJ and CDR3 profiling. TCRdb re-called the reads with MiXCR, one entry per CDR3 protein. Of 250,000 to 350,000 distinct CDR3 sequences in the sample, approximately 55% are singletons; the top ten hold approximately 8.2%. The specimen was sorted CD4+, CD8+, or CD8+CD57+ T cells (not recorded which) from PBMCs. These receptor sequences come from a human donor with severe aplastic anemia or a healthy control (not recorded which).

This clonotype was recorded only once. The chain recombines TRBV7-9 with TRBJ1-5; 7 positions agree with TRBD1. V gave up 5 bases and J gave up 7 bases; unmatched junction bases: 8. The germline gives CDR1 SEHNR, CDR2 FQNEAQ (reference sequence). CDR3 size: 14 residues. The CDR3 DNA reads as TGTGCCAGCAGCGTTGGGGGAGGGGGCCAGCCCCAGCATTTT. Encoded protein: CASSVGGGGQPQHF.

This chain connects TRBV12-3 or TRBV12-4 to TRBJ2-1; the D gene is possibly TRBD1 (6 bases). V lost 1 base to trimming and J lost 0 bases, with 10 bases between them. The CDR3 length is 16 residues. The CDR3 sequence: CASSLVRTVSYNEQFF. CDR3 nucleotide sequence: TGTGCCAGCAGTTTAGTGAGGACAGTCTCCTACAATGAGCAGTTCTTC.

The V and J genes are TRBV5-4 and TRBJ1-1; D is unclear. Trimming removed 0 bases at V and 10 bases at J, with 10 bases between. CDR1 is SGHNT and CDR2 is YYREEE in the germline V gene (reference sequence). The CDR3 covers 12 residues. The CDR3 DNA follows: TGTGCCAGCAGCTTGGGAGGGAAGGGAGCTTTCTTT. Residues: CASSLGGKGAFF.

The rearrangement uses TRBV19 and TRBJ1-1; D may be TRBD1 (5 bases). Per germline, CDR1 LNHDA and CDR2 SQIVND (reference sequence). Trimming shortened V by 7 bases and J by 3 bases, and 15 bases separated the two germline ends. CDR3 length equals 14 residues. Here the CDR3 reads CASTGHDSDTEAFF. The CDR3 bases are TGTGCCAGTACCGGACATGACTCGGACACTGAAGCTTTCTTT.

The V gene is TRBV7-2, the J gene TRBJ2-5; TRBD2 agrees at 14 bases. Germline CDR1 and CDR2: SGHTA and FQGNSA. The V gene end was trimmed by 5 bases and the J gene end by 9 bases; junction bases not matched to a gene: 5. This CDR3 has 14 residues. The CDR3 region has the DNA TGTGCCAGCAGCCCGGGACTAGCGGGAGTGTCCCAGTACTTC. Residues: CASSPGLAGVSQYF.

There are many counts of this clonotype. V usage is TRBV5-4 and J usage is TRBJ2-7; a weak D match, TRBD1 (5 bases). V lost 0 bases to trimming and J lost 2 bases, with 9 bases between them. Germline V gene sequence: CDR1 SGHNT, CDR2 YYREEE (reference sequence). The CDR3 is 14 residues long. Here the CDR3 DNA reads TGTGCCAGCAGCTTGGGACAGAAAACCTACGAGCAGTACTTC. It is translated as CASSLGQKTYEQYF.

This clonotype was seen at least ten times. CDR3 loop: CASSPRKDEGAFF. Here the CDR3 DNA reads TGTGCCAGCTCACCAAGGAAGGACGAAGGAGCTTTCTTT. This sequence joins TRBV18 and TRBJ1-1, with unresolved D. CDR3 length: 13 amino acids. Germline V gene data show CDR1 as KGHSH and CDR2 as LQKENI. Trimming cost V 2 bases and J 10 bases, with 14 bases left between them.

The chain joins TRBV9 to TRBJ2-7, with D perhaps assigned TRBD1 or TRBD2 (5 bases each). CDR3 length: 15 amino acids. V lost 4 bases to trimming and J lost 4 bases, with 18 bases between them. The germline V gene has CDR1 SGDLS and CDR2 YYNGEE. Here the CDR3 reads CASSPHGDLTYEQYF. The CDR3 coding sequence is TGTGCCAGCAGCCCCCACGGGGACCTGACTTACGAGCAGTACTTC.